This T cell receptor (beta chain) emerged from a study of T-cell memory formation after mild COVID-19. Points from the study as a whole: Second-wave clones with a day 37 peak had unconfirmed SARS-CoV-2 specificity. Clones that contracted clustered mainly in CM and EM if CD4+ and in EMRA if CD8+.

This clonotype was recorded a few times. Antigen specificity is unknown. Using constant-segment primers, 5'RACE produced TCR alpha and TCR beta cDNA libraries carrying sample barcodes and UMIs. TCRdb called the 5' RACE reads again in MiXCR, with one record for every CDR3 protein. This sample has approximately 500,000 distinct CDR3 sequences, with around 27% found just once. Germline-derived CDR1 and CDR2 are ENHRY and SYGVKD. This CDR3 is built from 13 residues. With V trimmed by 2 bases and J by 6 bases, 4 bases remained unmatched. The sample was PBMCs or a T cell subset sorted from them (not recorded which). This TCR derives from an adult woman who had mild COVID-19 (a few samples of this study predate the infection). Cell type and time point are not known. This chain joins TRBV10-3 and TRBJ2-7; 7 bases agree with TRBD2. The CDR3 reads CAISERLAAEQYF. In DNA form, the CDR3 reads TGTGCCATCAGTGAGAGGCTAGCGGCCGAGCAGTACTTC.